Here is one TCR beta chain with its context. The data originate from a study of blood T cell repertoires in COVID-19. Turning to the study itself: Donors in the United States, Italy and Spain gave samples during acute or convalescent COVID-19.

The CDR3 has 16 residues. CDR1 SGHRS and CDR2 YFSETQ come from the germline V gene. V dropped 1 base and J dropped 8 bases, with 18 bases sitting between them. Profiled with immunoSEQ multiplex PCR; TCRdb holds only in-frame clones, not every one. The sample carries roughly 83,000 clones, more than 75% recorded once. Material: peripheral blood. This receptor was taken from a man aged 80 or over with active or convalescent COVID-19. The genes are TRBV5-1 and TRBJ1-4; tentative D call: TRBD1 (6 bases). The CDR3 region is CASSLMRAGDGEKLFF. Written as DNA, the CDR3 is TGCGCCAGCAGCTTGATGAGGGCAGGGGATGGAGAAAAACTGTTTTTT.